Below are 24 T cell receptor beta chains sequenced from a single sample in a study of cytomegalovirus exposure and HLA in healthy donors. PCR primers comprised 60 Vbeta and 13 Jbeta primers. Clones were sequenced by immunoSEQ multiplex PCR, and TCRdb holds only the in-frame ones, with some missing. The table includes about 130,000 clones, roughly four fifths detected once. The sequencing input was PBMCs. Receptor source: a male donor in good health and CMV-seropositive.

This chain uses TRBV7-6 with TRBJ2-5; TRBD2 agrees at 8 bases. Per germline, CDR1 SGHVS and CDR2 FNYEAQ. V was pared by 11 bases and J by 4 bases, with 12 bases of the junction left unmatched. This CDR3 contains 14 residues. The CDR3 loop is CAASGGVLTETQYF. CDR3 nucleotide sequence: TGTGCCGCCTCGGGAGGGGTTCTCACAGAGACCCAGTACTTC.

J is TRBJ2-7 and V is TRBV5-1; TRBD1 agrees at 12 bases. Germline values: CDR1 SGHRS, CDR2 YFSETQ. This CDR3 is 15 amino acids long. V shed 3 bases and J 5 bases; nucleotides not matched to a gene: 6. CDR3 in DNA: TGCGCCAGCAGCTCGGGACAGGGGGCTCTGGACGAGCAGTACTTC. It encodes CASSSGQGALDEQYF.

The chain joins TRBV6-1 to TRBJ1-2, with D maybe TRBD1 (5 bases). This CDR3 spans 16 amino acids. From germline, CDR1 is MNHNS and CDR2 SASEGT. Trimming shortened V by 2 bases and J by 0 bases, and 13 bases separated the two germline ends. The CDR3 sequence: CASSELDSFTNYGYTF. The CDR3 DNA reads TGTGCCAGCAGTGAACTCGACAGCTTTACTAACTATGGCTACACCTTC.

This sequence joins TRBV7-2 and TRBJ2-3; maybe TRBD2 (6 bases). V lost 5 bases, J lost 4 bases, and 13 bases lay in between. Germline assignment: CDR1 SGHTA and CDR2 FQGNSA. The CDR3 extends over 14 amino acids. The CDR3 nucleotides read TGTGCCAGCAGCCAAAGCCGGGGGTCAGATACGCAGTATTTT. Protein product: CASSQSRGSDTQYF.

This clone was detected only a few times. CDR3 nucleotide sequence: TGTGCCAGCAAACAGGGGGTAGGGGAGACCCAGTACTTC. It yields the protein CASKQGVGETQYF. V and J are TRBV10-3 and TRBJ2-5; 8 bases map to TRBD1. This CDR3 has 13 amino acids. The V segment lost 10 bases and the J segment 5 bases; nucleotides outside the gene matches: 9. Germline CDR1 is ENHRY and CDR2 is SYGVKD.

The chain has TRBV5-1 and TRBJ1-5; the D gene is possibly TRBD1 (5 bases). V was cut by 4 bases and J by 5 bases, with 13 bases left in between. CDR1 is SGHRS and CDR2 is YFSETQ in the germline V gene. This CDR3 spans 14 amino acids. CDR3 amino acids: CASSLAGGDQPQHF. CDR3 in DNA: TGCGCCAGCAGCCTCGCAGGAGGGGATCAGCCCCAGCATTTT.

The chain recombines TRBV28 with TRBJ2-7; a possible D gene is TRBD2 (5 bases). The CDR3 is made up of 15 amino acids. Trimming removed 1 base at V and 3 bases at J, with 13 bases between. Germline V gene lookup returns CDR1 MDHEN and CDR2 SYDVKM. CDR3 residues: CASSLYEGVHYEQYF. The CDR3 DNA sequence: TGTGCCAGCAGTTTATATGAGGGAGTCCACTACGAGCAGTACTTC.

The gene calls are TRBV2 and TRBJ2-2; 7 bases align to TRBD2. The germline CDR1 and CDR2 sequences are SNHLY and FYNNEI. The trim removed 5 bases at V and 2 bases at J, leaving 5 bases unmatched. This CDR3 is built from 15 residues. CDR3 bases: TGTGCCAGCAGTCTTAGCGGGTCAAACACCGGGGAGCTGTTTTTT. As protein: CASSLSGSNTGELFF.

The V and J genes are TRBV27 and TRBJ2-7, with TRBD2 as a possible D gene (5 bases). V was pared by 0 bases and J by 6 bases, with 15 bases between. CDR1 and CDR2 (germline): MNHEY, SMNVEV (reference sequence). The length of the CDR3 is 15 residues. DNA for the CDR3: TGTGCCAGCAGTTTATCGAAATGGCCCGGGATCGAGCAGTACTTC. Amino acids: CASSLSKWPGIEQYF.

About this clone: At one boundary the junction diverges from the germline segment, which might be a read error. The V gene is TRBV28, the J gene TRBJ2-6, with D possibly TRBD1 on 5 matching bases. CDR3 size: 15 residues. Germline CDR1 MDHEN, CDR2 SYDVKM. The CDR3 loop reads CASSGDRSGANGLTF. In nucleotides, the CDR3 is TGTGCCAGCAGTGGAGACAGATCTGGGGCCAACGGCCTGACTTTC.

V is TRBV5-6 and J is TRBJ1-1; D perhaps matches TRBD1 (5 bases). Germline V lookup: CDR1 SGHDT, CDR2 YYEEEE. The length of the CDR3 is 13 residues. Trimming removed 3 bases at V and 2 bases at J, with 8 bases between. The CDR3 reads CASSWQGNTEAFF. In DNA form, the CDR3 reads TGTGCCAGCAGCTGGCAGGGAAACACTGAAGCTTTCTTT. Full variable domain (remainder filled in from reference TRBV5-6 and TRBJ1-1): DAGVTQSPTHLIKTRGQQVTLRCSPKSGHDTVSWYQQALGQGPQFIFQYYEEEERQRGNFPDRFSGHQFPNYSSELNVNALLLGDSALYLCASSWQGNTEAFFGQGTRLTVV.

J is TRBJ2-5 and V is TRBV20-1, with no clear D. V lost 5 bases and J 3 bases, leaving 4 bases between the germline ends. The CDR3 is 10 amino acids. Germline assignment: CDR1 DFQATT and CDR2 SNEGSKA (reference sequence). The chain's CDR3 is CSASEETQYF. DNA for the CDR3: TGCAGTGCTTCAGAAGAGACCCAGTACTTC.

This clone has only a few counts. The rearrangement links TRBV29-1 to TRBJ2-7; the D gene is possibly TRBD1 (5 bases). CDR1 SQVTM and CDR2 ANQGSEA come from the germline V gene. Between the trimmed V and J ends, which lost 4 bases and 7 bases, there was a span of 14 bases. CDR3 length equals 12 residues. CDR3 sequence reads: CSVVRGIGEQYF. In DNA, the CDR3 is TGCAGCGTTGTAAGGGGCATAGGGGAGCAGTACTTC.

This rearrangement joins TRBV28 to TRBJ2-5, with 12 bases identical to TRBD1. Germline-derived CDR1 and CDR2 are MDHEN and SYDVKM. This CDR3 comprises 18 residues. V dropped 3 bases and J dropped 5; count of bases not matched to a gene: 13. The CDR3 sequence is CASSFSRDRGLKGETQYF. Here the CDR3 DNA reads TGTGCCAGCAGTTTTAGTAGGGACAGGGGGCTGAAAGGGGAGACCCAGTACTTC.

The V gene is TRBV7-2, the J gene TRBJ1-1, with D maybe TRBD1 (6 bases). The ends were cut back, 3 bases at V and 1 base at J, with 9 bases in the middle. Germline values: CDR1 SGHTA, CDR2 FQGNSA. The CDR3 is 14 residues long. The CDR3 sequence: CASSFGTSNTEAFF. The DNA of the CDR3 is TGTGCCAGCAGCTTCGGGACATCGAACACTGAAGCTTTCTTT.

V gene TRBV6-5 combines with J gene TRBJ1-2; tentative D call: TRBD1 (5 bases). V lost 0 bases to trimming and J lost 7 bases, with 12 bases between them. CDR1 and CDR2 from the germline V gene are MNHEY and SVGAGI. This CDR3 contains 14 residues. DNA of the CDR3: TGTGCCAGCAGTTACTCCAAATTGACAGTTGGCTACACCTTC. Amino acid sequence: CASSYSKLTVGYTF.

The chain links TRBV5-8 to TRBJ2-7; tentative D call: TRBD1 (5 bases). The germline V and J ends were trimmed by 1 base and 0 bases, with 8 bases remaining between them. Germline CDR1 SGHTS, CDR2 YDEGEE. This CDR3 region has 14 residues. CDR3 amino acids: CASSLQGASYEQYF. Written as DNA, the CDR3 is TGTGCCAGCAGCTTGCAGGGTGCCTCCTACGAGCAGTACTTC.

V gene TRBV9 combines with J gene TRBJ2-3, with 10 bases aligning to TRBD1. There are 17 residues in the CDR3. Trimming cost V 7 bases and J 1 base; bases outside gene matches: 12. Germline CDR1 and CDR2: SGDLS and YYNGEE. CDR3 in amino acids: CASSGTGARGGTDTQYF. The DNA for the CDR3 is TGTGCCAGCTCCGGGACAGGGGCGAGGGGTGGCACAGATACGCAGTATTTT.

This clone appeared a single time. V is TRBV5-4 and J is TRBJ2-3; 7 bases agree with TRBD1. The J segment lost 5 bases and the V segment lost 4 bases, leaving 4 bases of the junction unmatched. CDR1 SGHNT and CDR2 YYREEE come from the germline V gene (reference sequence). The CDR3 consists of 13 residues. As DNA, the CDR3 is TGTGCCAGCAGCCAGGGACAGTTAGATACGCAGTATTTT. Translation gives CASSQGQLDTQYF.

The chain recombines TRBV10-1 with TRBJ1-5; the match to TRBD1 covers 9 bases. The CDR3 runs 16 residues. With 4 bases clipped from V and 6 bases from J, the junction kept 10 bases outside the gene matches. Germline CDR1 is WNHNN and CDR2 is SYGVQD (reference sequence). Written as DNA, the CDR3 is TGCGCCAGCAGTGTAGGACAGGGGAGGTACGGTCAGCCCCAGCATTTT. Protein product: CASSVGQGRYGQPQHF.

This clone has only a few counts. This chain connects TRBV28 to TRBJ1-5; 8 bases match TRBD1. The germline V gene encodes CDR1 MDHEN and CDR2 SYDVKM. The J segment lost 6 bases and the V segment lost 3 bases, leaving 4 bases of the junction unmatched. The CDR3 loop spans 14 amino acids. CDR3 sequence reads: CASSLKQGVQPQHF. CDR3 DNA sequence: TGTGCCAGCAGTTTGAAACAGGGGGTTCAGCCCCAGCATTTT.

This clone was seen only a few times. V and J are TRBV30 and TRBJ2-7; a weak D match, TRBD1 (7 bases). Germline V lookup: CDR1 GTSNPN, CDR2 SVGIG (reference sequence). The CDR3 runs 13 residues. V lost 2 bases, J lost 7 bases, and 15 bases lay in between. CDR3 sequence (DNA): TGTGCCTGGAGTCCCGGACAGGCGGGGGAGCAGTACTTC. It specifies CAWSPGQAGEQYF.

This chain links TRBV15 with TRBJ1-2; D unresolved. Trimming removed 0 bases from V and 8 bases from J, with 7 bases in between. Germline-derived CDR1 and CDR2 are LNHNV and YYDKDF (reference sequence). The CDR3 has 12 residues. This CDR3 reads CATSRDGRGYTF. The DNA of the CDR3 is TGTGCCACCAGCAGAGATGGGAGGGGCTACACCTTC. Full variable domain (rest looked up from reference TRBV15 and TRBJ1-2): DAMVIQNPRYQVTQFGKPVTLSCSQTLNHNVMYWYQQKSSQAPKLLFHYYDKDFNNEADTPDNFQSRRPNTSFCFLDIRSPGLGDTAMYLCATSRDGRGYTFGSGTRLTVV.

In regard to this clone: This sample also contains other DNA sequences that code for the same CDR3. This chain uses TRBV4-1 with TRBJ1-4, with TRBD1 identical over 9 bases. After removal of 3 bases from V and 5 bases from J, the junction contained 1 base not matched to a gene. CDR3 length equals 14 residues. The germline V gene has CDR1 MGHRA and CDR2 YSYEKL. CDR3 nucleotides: TGCGCCAGCAGCCAGGGACAGGGAAATGAAAAACTGTTTTTT. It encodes CASSQGQGNEKLFF.